The 4 T cell receptor beta chains below were found in one sample sequenced in a study of cytomegalovirus exposure and HLA in healthy donors. The PCR made use of 60 Vbeta and 13 Jbeta primers. Method: immunoSEQ multiplex PCR; TCRdb's copy keeps in-frame clones and lacks some. The sample has approximately 100,000 clones, roughly 85% seen once; the top ten hold under 5%. Sequencing was performed on PBMCs. The receptors stem from a man aged 25 to 45 in good health and CMV-seronegative.

The sample holds a few counts of this clone. The V gene is TRBV2, the J gene TRBJ2-7; D is unclear. CDR3 length: 14 residues. Trimming cost V 7 bases and J 1 base, with 14 bases left between them. In germline, CDR1 is SNHLY, CDR2 FYNNEI. CDR3 residues: CASTHPLKSYEQYF. The DNA of the CDR3 is TGTGCCAGCACACATCCCCTTAAGTCCTACGAGCAGTACTTC.

The chain is built from TRBV5-6 and TRBJ2-7, with 10 bases identical to TRBD1. Germline V gives CDR1 SGHDT, CDR2 YYEEEE. J was trimmed by 5 bases and V by 5 bases; bases with no gene match: 7. The CDR3 runs 14 residues. The CDR3 nucleotides are TGTGCCAGCAGGCGACAGGGGGCGGGTAACGAGCAGTACTTC. Translation gives CASRRQGAGNEQYF.

This chain connects TRBV6-1 to TRBJ1-1; 7 positions agree with TRBD1. Germline V gene sequence: CDR1 MNHNS, CDR2 SASEGT. The CDR3 has 15 amino acids. The trim removed 2 bases at V and 2 bases at J, leaving 5 bases unmatched. DNA for the CDR3: TGTGCCAGCAGTGAACCTGAGGGGGCAAACACTGAAGCTTTCTTT. This gives the protein CASSEPEGANTEAFF.

The chain joins TRBV15 to TRBJ2-7; TRBD2 aligns across 8 bases. The CDR3 extends over 18 amino acids. With V trimmed by 4 bases and J by 5 bases, 19 bases remained unmatched. Germline V CDR1 and CDR2: LNHNV, YYDKDF (reference sequence). CDR3 protein: CATSKRGSSGTSRNEQYF. Written as DNA, the CDR3 is TGTGCCACCAGCAAGAGAGGTAGTAGCGGGACCAGCCGTAACGAGCAGTACTTC.